This T cell receptor (beta chain) was retrieved from a study of blood T cells in healthy people across ages. Notes on the study in general: Unsorted PBMC material precluded a definitive naive versus antigen-experienced comparison.

Using a J-beta primer mix together with a sample-barcoded 5' primer, a second PCR was run for 7 to 11 cycles. Each CDR3 protein is one row after TCRdb ran MiXCR on the 5' RACE reads. The sample gives roughly 680,000 distinct CDR3 sequences, about 51% of which show up once; less than 15% is in the top ten. This clonotype has ten or more counts. Its antigen remains unidentified. This CDR3 spans 12 amino acids. V was clipped by 8 bases and J by 5 bases; unmatched bases: 2. Germline CDR1 reads SNHLY; CDR2 reads FYNNEI. Healthy individuals of Caucasian origin from Russia, aged about 6 to 95, served as donors.

This receptor was obtained from a woman older than 75 in good health. The sequencing sample was made of blood. This rearrangement joins TRBV2 to TRBJ2-3; 9 bases agree with TRBD2. The CDR3 nucleotides read TGTGCCAGCGGACTAGCGCGAGATACGCAGTATTTT. Its protein product is CASGLARDTQYF.